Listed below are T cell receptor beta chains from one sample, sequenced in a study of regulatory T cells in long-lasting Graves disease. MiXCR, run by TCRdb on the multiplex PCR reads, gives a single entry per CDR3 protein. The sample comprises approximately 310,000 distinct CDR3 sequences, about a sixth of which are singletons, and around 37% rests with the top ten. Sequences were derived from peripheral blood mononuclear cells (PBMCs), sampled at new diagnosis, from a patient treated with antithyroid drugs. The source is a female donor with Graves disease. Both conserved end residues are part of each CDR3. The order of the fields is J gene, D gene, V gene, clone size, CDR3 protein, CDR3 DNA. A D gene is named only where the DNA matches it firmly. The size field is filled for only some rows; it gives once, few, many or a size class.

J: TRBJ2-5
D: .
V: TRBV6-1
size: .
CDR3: CASQVGETQYF
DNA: TGTGCCAGCCAAGTAGGGGAGACCCAGTACTTC

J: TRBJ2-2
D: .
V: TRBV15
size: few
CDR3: CATSRMLGVQGNGELFF
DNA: TGTGCCACCAGCAGAATGCTAGGCGTGCAGGGGAACGGGGAGCTGTTTTTT

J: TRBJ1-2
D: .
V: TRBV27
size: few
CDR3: CASSYLTGDYTF
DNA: TGTGCCAGCAGCTATCTAACCGGGGACTACACCTTC

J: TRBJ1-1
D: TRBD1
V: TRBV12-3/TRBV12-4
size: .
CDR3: CASTSGQGWVPTEAFF
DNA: TGTGCCAGCACCAGCGGACAGGGTTGGGTACCCACTGAAGCTTTCTTT

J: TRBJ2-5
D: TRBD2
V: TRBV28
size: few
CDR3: CASSLSGRAGTQYF
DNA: TGTGCCAGCAGTCTTAGCGGGAGGGCCGGGACCCAGTACTTC

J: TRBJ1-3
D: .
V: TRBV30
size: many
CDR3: CAWSGWAFSSGNTIYF
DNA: TGTGCCTGGAGTGGGTGGGCTTTCAGCTCTGGAAACACCATATATTTT

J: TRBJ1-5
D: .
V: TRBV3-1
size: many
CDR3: CASSQAGGPPKQPQHF
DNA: TGTGCCAGCAGCCAAGCGGGAGGCCCGCCAAAACAGCCCCAGCATTTT

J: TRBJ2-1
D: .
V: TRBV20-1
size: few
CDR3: CSARAQAGEQFF
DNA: TGCAGTGCTAGGGCTCAGGCGGGTGAGCAGTTCTTC

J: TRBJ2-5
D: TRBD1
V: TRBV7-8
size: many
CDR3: CASSVGDRGAETQYF
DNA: TGTGCCAGCAGCGTGGGGGACAGGGGAGCAGAGACCCAGTACTTC

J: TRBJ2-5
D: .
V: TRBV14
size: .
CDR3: CASSQAKEGRETQYF
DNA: TGTGCCAGCAGCCAAGCCAAGGAGGGCCGAGAGACCCAGTACTTC

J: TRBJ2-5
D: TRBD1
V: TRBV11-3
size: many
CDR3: CASSLRDSQQTQYF
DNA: TGTGCCAGCAGCTTGAGGGACAGTCAGCAGACCCAGTACTTC

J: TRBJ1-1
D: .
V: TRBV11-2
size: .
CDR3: CASRSQAPMNTEAFF
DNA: TGTGCCAGCAGGTCACAGGCGCCAATGAACACTGAAGCTTTCTTT

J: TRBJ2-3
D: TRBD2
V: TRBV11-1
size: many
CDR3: CASSLAGPSGTDF
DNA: TGTGCCAGCAGCTTAGCCGGTCCTAGCGGGACGGATTTT

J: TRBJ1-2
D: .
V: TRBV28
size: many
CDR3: CASSRITGNGYTF
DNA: TGTGCCAGCAGTCGGATAACAGGGAATGGCTACACCTTC

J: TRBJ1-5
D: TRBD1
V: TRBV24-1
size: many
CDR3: CATSDGGRGGNQPQHF
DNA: TGTGCCACCAGTGATGGGGGCAGGGGGGGCAATCAGCCCCAGCATTTT

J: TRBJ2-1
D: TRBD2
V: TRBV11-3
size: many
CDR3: CASSSRTSGRGGNNEQFF
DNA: TGTGCCAGCAGCTCCAGGACTAGCGGGAGGGGGGGTAACAATGAGCAGTTCTTC

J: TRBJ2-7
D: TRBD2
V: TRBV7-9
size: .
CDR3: CATTGGTTREQYF
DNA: TGTGCCACCACGGGGGGGACCACGAGGGAGCAGTACTTC

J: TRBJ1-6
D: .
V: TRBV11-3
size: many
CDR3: CASSQRGDNSPLHF
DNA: TGTGCCAGCAGTCAACGTGGCGATAATTCACCCCTCCACTTT

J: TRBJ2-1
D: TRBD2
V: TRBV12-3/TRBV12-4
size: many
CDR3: CASIQTSGRAEVSYNEQFF
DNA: TGTGCCAGCATCCAGACTAGCGGGAGGGCCGAGGTCTCCTACAATGAGCAGTTCTTC

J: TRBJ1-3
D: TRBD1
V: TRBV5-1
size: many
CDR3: CASSLGDSSGNTIYF
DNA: TGCGCCAGCAGCTTGGGGGACAGCTCTGGAAACACCATATATTTT

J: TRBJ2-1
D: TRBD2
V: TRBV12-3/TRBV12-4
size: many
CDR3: CASSLAPQLAGGEQFF
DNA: TGTGCCAGCAGTTTAGCCCCTCAACTAGCGGGAGGTGAGCAGTTCTTC

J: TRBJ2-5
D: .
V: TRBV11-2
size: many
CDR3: CASSLELAGQETQYF
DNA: TGTGCCAGCAGCTTAGAGCTAGCAGGCCAAGAGACCCAGTACTTC

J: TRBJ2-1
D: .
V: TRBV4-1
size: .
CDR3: CASSQDYYNEQFF
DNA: TGCGCCAGCAGCCAAGACTACTACAATGAGCAGTTCTTC

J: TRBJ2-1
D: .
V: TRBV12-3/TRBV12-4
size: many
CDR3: CASSLNVGVQGKWGEQFF
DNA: TGTGCCAGCAGCTTGAATGTGGGGGTGCAGGGTAAATGGGGTGAGCAGTTCTTC

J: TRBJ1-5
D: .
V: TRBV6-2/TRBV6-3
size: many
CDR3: CATRDLRINQPQHF
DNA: TGTGCCACCCGGGACCTAAGAATTAATCAGCCCCAGCATTTT

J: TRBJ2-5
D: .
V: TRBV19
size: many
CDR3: CASSITGLAGETQYF
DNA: TGTGCCAGTAGTATTACAGGCCTAGCTGGAGAGACCCAGTACTTC

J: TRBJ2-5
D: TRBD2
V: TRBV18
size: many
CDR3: CASSPPAASGETQYF
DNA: TGTGCCAGCTCACCACCCGCCGCTAGCGGAGAGACCCAGTACTTC

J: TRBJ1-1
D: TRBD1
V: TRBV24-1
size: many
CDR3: CATTAGGFGTEAFF
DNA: TGTGCCACCACCGCAGGGGGGTTCGGCACTGAAGCTTTCTTT

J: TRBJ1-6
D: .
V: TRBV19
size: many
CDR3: CASRRDASSYNSPLHF
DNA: TGTGCCAGTCGCCGGGACGCCAGCTCCTATAATTCACCCCTCCACTTT

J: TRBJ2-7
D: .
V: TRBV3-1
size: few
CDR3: CASSQDLAGAREQYF
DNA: TGTGCCAGCAGCCAAGATTTGGCGGGGGCGAGGGAGCAGTACTTC

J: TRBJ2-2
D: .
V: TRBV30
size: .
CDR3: CAWSVPEQPFTGELFF
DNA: TGTGCCTGGAGTGTGCCGGAACAACCCTTCACCGGGGAGCTGTTTTTT

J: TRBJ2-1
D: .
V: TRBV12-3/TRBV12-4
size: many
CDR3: CASTIPDGRNEQFF
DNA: TGTGCCAGCACTATTCCCGACGGGCGCAATGAGCAGTTCTTC

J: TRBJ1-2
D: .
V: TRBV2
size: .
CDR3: CASSPDGAEPYYGYTF
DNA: TGTGCCAGCAGTCCGGACGGGGCAGAACCGTACTATGGCTACACCTTC

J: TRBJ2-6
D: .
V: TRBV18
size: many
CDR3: CASSRDATTDVLTF
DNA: TGTGCCAGCTCACGGGACGCTACTACGGACGTCCTGACTTTC

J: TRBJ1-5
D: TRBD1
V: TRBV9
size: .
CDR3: CASSAGTEHQPQHF
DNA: TGTGCCAGCAGCGCCGGGACAGAGCATCAGCCCCAGCATTTT

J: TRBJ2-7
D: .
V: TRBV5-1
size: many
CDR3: CASSLGFRDNEQYF
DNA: TGCGCCAGCAGCTTGGGGTTTAGGGACAACGAGCAGTACTTC

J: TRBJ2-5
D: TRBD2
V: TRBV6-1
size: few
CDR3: CASRLAGGLQETQYF
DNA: TGTGCCAGCAGACTAGCGGGAGGGCTCCAAGAGACCCAGTACTTC

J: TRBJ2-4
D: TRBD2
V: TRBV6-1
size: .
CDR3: CASTTWRESKNIQYF
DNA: TGTGCCAGCACCACCTGGCGGGAGAGTAAAAACATTCAGTACTTC

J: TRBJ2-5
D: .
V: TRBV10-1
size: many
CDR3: CASSEEDSLETQYF
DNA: TGCGCCAGCAGTGAGGAGGATAGTTTAGAGACCCAGTACTTC

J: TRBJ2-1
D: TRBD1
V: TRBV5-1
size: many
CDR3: CASSLPGTDYNEQFF
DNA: TGCGCCAGCAGCTTACCCGGGACAGATTACAATGAGCAGTTCTTC

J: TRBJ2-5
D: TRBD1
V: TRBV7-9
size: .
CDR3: CASSFRGGAETQYF
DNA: TGTGCCAGCAGCTTCCGAGGGGGCGCAGAGACCCAGTACTTC

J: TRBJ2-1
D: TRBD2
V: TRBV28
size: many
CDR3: CASSWGGTYNEQFF
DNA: TGTGCCAGCAGTTGGGGGGGGACCTACAATGAGCAGTTCTTC

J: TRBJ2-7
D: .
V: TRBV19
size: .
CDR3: CASSSPPGYEQYF
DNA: TGTGCCAGTAGTAGCCCCCCCGGCTACGAGCAGTACTTC